A selection of T cell receptor beta chains follows, all from one sample in a study of T cell changes during pregnancy in multiple sclerosis. Sequencing was performed with immunoSEQ multiplex PCR; in TCRdb, only in-frame clones are kept and a portion is missing. This sample has tens of thousands of clones, with roughly nine tenths found just once. The specimen was CD4+ T cells from peripheral blood mononuclear cells, collected in the third trimester of pregnancy. The receptors stem from a female donor with multiple sclerosis, enrolled in a pregnancy study. The CDR3 runs from the conserved cysteine through the conserved F or W. The D gene is left open where the match is weak. Not all rows give a size; the values are once, few, many and, for expanded clones, a class.

d_call j_call v_call clone_size cdr3_nt cdr3_aa
NA TRBJ2-1 TRBV11-1 NA TGTGCCAGCAGCTTCGACAATGAGCAGTTCTTC CASSFDNEQFF
TRBD2 TRBJ2-1 TRBV10-3 NA TGTGCCATCAGTCGGGGGACTAGCGGGATAAATGAGCAGTTCTTC CAISRGTSGINEQFF
NA TRBJ1-3 TRBV6-5 NA TGTGCCAGCAGTTACGGCTCACCTCTTGGAAACACCATATATTTT CASSYGSPLGNTIYF
TRBD1 TRBJ1-5 TRBV27 few TGTGCCAGCAGTCCCGGACAGGGTTTCACTCAGCCCCAGCATTTT CASSPGQGFTQPQHF
NA TRBJ2-4 TRBV18 NA TGTGCCAGCTCACCACCCGGGACAAGCGCCAAAAACATTCAGTACTTC CASSPPGTSAKNIQYF
TRBD1 TRBJ2-7 TRBV6-5 NA TGTGCCAGCAGTTCCGGACGGACAGGGGTCGAGCAGTACTTC CASSSGRTGVEQYF
TRBD1 TRBJ2-7 TRBV18 once TGTGCCAGCTCACCCTATCGACAGGGCTTATTCTACGAGCAGTACTTC CASSPYRQGLFYEQYF
TRBD1 TRBJ2-3 TRBV5-1 NA TGCGCCAGCAGACAGGGGCAGTCCCTCGCCCAAGATACGCAGTATTTT CASRQGQSLAQDTQYF
TRBD2 TRBJ2-7 TRBV18 NA TGTGCCAGCTCACCACCGCTAGCGGGAGGGCAGTACGAGCAGTACTTC CASSPPLAGGQYEQYF
NA TRBJ2-2 TRBV6-6 NA TGTGCCAGCAGTTATGCCCGCAGGGCCGGGGAGCTGTTTTTT CASSYARRAGELFF
TRBD2 TRBJ2-1 TRBV30 NA TGTGCCTGGAGCCCCTTAGCGGGTACTTTCAATGAGCAGTTCTTC CAWSPLAGTFNEQFF
TRBD1 TRBJ1-3 TRBV18 NA TGTGCCAGCTCACAGGGGGCCTCTGGAAACACCATATATTTT CASSQGASGNTIYF
TRBD2 TRBJ2-7 TRBV7-2 NA TGTGCCAGCAGCTCCCCCGAGCGGGAGATTCGCGAGCAGTACTTC CASSSPEREIREQYF
NA TRBJ2-2 TRBV30 NA TGTGCCTGGAACCACAGGGTGGGGGAGCTGTTTTTT CAWNHRVGELFF
NA TRBJ1-3 TRBV6-1 NA TGTGCCAGCAGTGAGTTCCCAGCAGGGGCTGGAAACACCATATATTTT CASSEFPAGAGNTIYF
TRBD1 TRBJ2-7 TRBV7-2 once TGTGCCAGCAGCTTGGGGACAGGCACCTACGAGCAGTACTTC CASSLGTGTYEQYF
NA TRBJ1-2 TRBV7-9 once TGTGCCAGCAGCTTAGAATCGGGATATGGCTACACCTTC CASSLESGYGYTF
TRBD2 TRBJ2-7 TRBV6-1 NA TGTGCCAGCAGTCTCACAGGGACTAGCGACGAGCAGTACTTC CASSLTGTSDEQYF
TRBD1 TRBJ1-5 TRBV6-6 NA TGTGCCAGCAGTACGGGACAGGGAGGTCAGCCCCAGCATTTT CASSTGQGGQPQHF
NA TRBJ1-2 TRBV14 NA TGTGCCAGCAGCCAGGGCAGGGATGGCTACACCTTC CASSQGRDGYTF
NA TRBJ2-7 TRBV7-9 NA TGTGCCAGCAGCTTAGAGCCCCTCGAGCAGTACTTC CASSLEPLEQYF
TRBD1 TRBJ2-7 TRBV11-2 NA TGTGCCAGCAGCTCTATCCGGGACAGGGCCAGCTACGAGCAGTACTTC CASSSIRDRASYEQYF
TRBD1 TRBJ2-7 TRBV11-2 NA TGTGCCAGCAGCTTTAGGCGTAAACCGGGACAGGGGATCTACGAGCAGTACTTC CASSFRRKPGQGIYEQYF
TRBD2 TRBJ2-3 TRBV2 NA TGTGCCAGCAGTGAAGCGCTTTGGGGGGGGACAGATACGCAGTATTTT CASSEALWGGTDTQYF
TRBD1 TRBJ2-2 TRBV18 NA TGTGCCAGCTCACCACCGGGACAGGGGAACACCGGGGAGCTGTTTTTT CASSPPGQGNTGELFF
NA TRBJ2-4 TRBV5-8 NA TGTGCCAGCAATTTAGGGGTCAACAACATTCAGTACTTC CASNLGVNNIQYF
NA TRBJ2-5 TRBV7-8 NA TGTGCCAGCAGCTTAGGCCCGGTAGTCCCAAAGACCCAGTACTTC CASSLGPVVPKTQYF
NA TRBJ2-5 TRBV19 NA TGTGCCAGTAGTATTGACACGTACCAAGAGACCCAGTACTTC CASSIDTYQETQYF
TRBD2 TRBJ2-5 TRBV7-2 NA TGTGCCAGCAGCTTTGGGGGAGGGGAGACCCAGTACTTC CASSFGGGETQYF
NA TRBJ1-1 TRBV4-2 NA TGTGCCAGCAGCCAAACTGACAAAGCAAATGAAGCTTTCTTT CASSQTDKANEAFF
TRBD1 TRBJ1-2 TRBV2 NA TGTGCCAGCAGAGTCGACAGGGACTATGGCTACACCTTC CASRVDRDYGYTF
TRBD1 TRBJ1-2 TRBV7-3 NA TGTGCCAGCAGCCCCTCAGGGGGCGCGGGTTCGGTCTACACCTTC CASSPSGGAGSVYTF
NA TRBJ2-7 TRBV11-2 few TGTGCCAGCAGCTTAGCTTACGAGCAGTACTTC CASSLAYEQYF
TRBD2 TRBJ2-1 TRBV2 NA TGTGCCAGCCTACAGGAGGTAGCGGGAGTCGATGAGCAGTTCTTC CASLQEVAGVDEQFF
TRBD1 TRBJ1-3 TRBV7-9 NA TGTGCCAGCAGCTACGGACAGGGAAGGGGAAACACCATATATTTT CASSYGQGRGNTIYF
NA TRBJ1-4 TRBV4-1 NA TGCGCCAGCAGCCAACTAGCGAGGACGGATGAAAAACTGTTTTTT CASSQLARTDEKLFF
TRBD2 TRBJ2-3 TRBV7-2 NA TGTGCCAGCAGCTCCAAGTCGGCGGGAGTTGGGACTAGCACAGATACGCAGTATTTT CASSSKSAGVGTSTDTQYF
TRBD2 TRBJ2-2 TRBV5-6 once TGTGCCAGCAGCTTCCTAGCGGGAGCGAACACCGGGGAGCTGTTTTTT CASSFLAGANTGELFF
NA TRBJ2-7 TRBV6-1 NA TGTGCCAGCAGTGAATTGGTGAGGCAGTACTTC CASSELVRQYF
TRBD1 TRBJ2-5 TRBV29-1 NA TGCAGCGTGCGCGCCGGGCAGGGGGATCGGGAGACCCAGTACTTC CSVRAGQGDRETQYF
NA TRBJ1-1 TRBV4-3 NA TGCGCCAGCAGCCTGAGAGGTATATCGAACACTGAAGCTTTCTTT CASSLRGISNTEAFF
NA TRBJ2-1 TRBV30 NA TGTGCCTGGAGTGTAAGGGCGGGCCATTACAATGAGCAGTTCTTC CAWSVRAGHYNEQFF
NA TRBJ1-4 TRBV6-5 NA TGTGCCAGCAGTTACGTCGGCCAGGCAACTAATGAAAAACTGTTTTTT CASSYVGQATNEKLFF
NA TRBJ2-7 TRBV27 NA TGTGCCAGCAGTTTTCTCCCCCTTGGGGCCGACAACTACGAGCAGTACTTC CASSFLPLGADNYEQYF
NA TRBJ2-7 TRBV11-2 NA TGTGCCAGCAGCTATGAGGCCTACGAGCAGTACTTC CASSYEAYEQYF
TRBD2 TRBJ2-7 TRBV10-2 NA TGCGCCAGCAAATTCCGGCGGGAGTACGAGCAGTACTTC CASKFRREYEQYF
NA TRBJ1-2 TRBV7-2 NA TGTGCCAGCAGCTTTTGGCAGGGGCCTGGAGGCTACACCTTC CASSFWQGPGGYTF
TRBD1 TRBJ2-1 TRBV19 NA TGTGCCAGTAGTAAGGGAGCCGGGACAGGTTACAATGAGCAGTTCTTC CASSKGAGTGYNEQFF
NA TRBJ2-2 TRBV19 few TGTGCCAGTAGTATGGCGGGACAGCGGCGGGGCGGGGAGCTGTTTTTT CASSMAGQRRGGELFF
NA TRBJ2-7 TRBV7-3 NA TGTGCCAGCAGCTTAACTTCCCAGGCCTACGAGCAGTACTTC CASSLTSQAYEQYF
NA TRBJ1-1 TRBV6-5 NA TGTGCCAGCAGTTACTCGATCTATTGGAACACTGAAGCTTTCTTT CASSYSIYWNTEAFF
NA TRBJ2-1 TRBV5-1 NA TGCGCCAGCAGCATCACAGGAAAGCAGTTCTTC CASSITGKQFF
TRBD2 TRBJ2-2 TRBV9 NA TGTGCCAGCAGGAGACACGGGACTAGCGGGGTAACCACCGGGGAGCTGTTTTTT CASRRHGTSGVTTGELFF
NA TRBJ2-6 TRBV7-8 NA TGTGCCAGCAGCTTAATGGGCAGATCCGCCTCCGGGGCCAACGTCCTGACTTTC CASSLMGRSASGANVLTF
TRBD1 TRBJ1-1 TRBV5-4 NA TGTGCCAGCAGCTTGGGTACAGGGGTTAGCACTGAAGCTTTCTTT CASSLGTGVSTEAFF
TRBD2 TRBJ2-3 TRBV7-9 NA TGTGCCAGCAGCTTAGCCCGACTAGCGGGAGAGGCAGATACGCAGTATTTT CASSLARLAGEADTQYF